This paragraph reports one TCR beta chain. Its antigen remains unidentified. Researchers ran the PCR with 60 Vbeta and 13 Jbeta primers. This table comes from immunoSEQ multiplex PCR, and its TCRdb copy is limited to in-frame clones, with some not included. The sample includes 100,000 to 150,000 clones, 74% seen only once; the top ten take 3.5% to 5%. The source of the sample is a study of cytomegalovirus exposure and HLA in healthy donors. Study-wide findings and caveats: Listed as cytomegalovirus-associated were 150 to 200 TCR beta chains.

The germline V and J ends were trimmed by 5 bases and 0 bases, with 12 bases remaining between them. The CDR3 loop spans 15 amino acids. Germline V CDR1 and CDR2: SGHDT, YYEEEE. What was sequenced was PBMCs. This receptor was identified in a woman in her forties or fifties in good health and CMV-seropositive. The chain couples TRBV5-6 to TRBJ2-1; the D is unclear. This CDR3 reads CASSLLSSSYNEQFF. CDR3 nucleotides: TGTGCCAGCAGTTTATTGTCGAGCTCCTACAATGAGCAGTTCTTC.